One and the same sample provided the 20 T cell receptor beta chains below, sequenced in a study of T-cell memory formation after mild COVID-19. Using its own MiXCR run on the 5' RACE reads, TCRdb lists one record per CDR3 protein. This table has 430,000 or so distinct CDR3 sequences, around 27% appearing once. The sequenced material came from PBMCs or a T cell subset sorted from them (not recorded which). Receptor source: an adult woman who had mild COVID-19 (a few samples of this study predate the infection). Cell type and time point are not known.

The rearrangement uses TRBV20-1 and TRBJ2-1; TRBD2 matches 13 bases. The CDR3 sequence is 13 residues long. Germline CDR1 and CDR2: DFQATT and SNEGSKA (reference sequence). V shed 6 bases and J 9 bases; nucleotides not matched to a gene: 5. The CDR3 coding sequence is TGCAGTGCCAGGACTAGCGGGAGCCCTGAGCAGTTCTTC. Translation: CSARTSGSPEQFF.

The rearrangement joins TRBV23-1 to TRBJ2-4; the match to TRBD2 covers 11 bases. TRBV23-1 is marked as an open reading frame, function uncertain. The CDR3 length is 23 residues. J gave up 7 bases and V 4 bases, and 30 bases lay outside the gene matches. CDR3 coding DNA: TGCGCCAGCAGTCGTAGGGTCTCCAGCCCAACCACTAGCGGGGGTCTCCCCGGGAACATTCAGTACTTC. Residues: CASSRRVSSPTTSGGLPGNIQYF.

The chain combines TRBV7-9 with TRBJ2-7; D unclear. V shed 3 bases and J shed 3 bases, with 9 bases lying between them. Germline V CDR1 and CDR2: SEHNR, FQNEAQ (reference sequence). This CDR3 spans 13 amino acids. For the CDR3, the DNA is TGTGCCAGCAGCTTTCCAGTCGGCTACGAGCAGTACTTC. Its translation is CASSFPVGYEQYF.

The chain joins TRBV5-1 to TRBJ2-5; 8 nucleotides align to TRBD2. V trimming: 7 bases; J trimming: 3 bases; junction bases outside the gene matches: 5. The CDR3 is 13 residues long. The germline V gene encodes CDR1 SGHRS and CDR2 YFSETQ. The CDR3 sequence: CASGAGAEETQYF. The CDR3 nucleotides read TGCGCCAGCGGAGCGGGGGCCGAAGAGACCCAGTACTTC. Based on the CDR3 plus reference TRBV5-1 and TRBJ2-5, the full variable domain is KAGVTQTPRYLIKTRGQQVTLSCSPISGHRSVSWYQQTPGQGLQFLFEYFSETQRNKGNFPGRFSGRQFSNSRSEMNVSTLELGDSALYLCASGAGAEETQYFGPGTRLLVL.

The chain links TRBV29-1 to TRBJ2-7; 9 bases are shared with TRBD1. V lost 5 bases to trimming and J lost 7 bases; unmatched junction nucleotides: 9. CDR3 length: 13 amino acids. Germline V CDR1 and CDR2: SQVTM, ANQGSEA. The CDR3 DNA reads TGCAGCGTTCCCCTACAGGGGGCGCGAGAGCAGTACTTC. It yields the protein CSVPLQGAREQYF.

This chain connects TRBV30 to TRBJ2-1; D is unresolved. CDR1 and CDR2 (germline): GTSNPN, SVGIG (reference sequence). The V end was cut by 1 base, the J end by 6 bases, with 16 bases between. The CDR3 totals 15 residues. This CDR3 reads CAWSEVRIQLNEQFF. CDR3 nucleotides: TGTGCCTGGAGTGAGGTCAGGATTCAACTCAATGAGCAGTTCTTC.

V is TRBV10-3 and J is TRBJ2-7; 8 bases match TRBD1. V was pared by 6 bases and J by 2 bases, with 12 bases of the junction left unmatched. Germline values: CDR1 ENHRY, CDR2 SYGVKD. The CDR3 consists of 16 residues. The CDR3 DNA sequence: TGTGCCATCAGCCGGTGGACGGGACAGGAGACCTACGAGCAGTACTTC. It translates to CAISRWTGQETYEQYF.

This clonotype was observed a single time. The chain links TRBV5-1 to TRBJ1-3; D may be TRBD1 (6 bases). The ends were cut back, 4 bases at V and 0 bases at J, with 11 bases in the middle. Per the germline V gene, CDR1 is SGHRS and CDR2 is YFSETQ. This CDR3 has 15 amino acids. This CDR3 is CASSADRLSGNTIYF. As DNA, the CDR3 is TGCGCCAGCAGCGCTGACAGGCTCTCTGGAAACACCATATATTTT.

The CDR3 DNA is TGCAGCGTTTTGGTATCCCAAGCCAAAAACATTCAGTACTTC. Its translation is CSVLVSQAKNIQYF. The chain couples TRBV29-1 to TRBJ2-4, with no clear D. This CDR3 spans 14 amino acids. Looked up from germline, CDR1 is SQVTM and CDR2 is ANQGSEA. V lost 5 bases to trimming and J lost 0 bases, with 11 bases between them.

V gene TRBV2 combines with J gene TRBJ2-7; maybe TRBD1 (6 bases). Germline CDR1 is SNHLY and CDR2 is FYNNEI. The CDR3 is 11 amino acids. V gave up 4 bases and J gave up 7 bases, with 8 bases separating them. CDR3 sequence: CASSGTEEQYF. In nucleotides, the CDR3 is TGTGCCAGCAGTGGGACAGAAGAGCAGTACTTC.

V and J are TRBV6-6 and TRBJ1-5; the D is unclear. The V end lost 4 bases, the J end lost 3 bases, and 13 bases lay between the germline ends. The CDR3 is 15 residues long. The germline gives CDR1 MNHNY, CDR2 SVGAGI (reference sequence). This CDR3 is CASSSYEGDNQPQHF. The CDR3 coding sequence is TGTGCCAGCAGTTCCTATGAGGGAGACAATCAGCCCCAGCATTTT.

This clonotype came up many times. The rearrangement uses TRBV1 and TRBJ1-6. TRBV1 is recorded as a pseudogene. This CDR3 comprises 17 residues. CDR3 protein: CTSSQVSKARVIGTLHF. The DNA for the CDR3 is TGCACCAGCAGCCAAGTTAGTAAGGCCCGGGTAATCGGGACCCTCCACTTT.

The chain links TRBV4-1 to TRBJ1-3; 8 positions agree with TRBD1. This CDR3 is 17 amino acids long. Losses at the gene ends were 0 bases for V and 5 bases for J; bases not matched to a gene: 9. CDR1 and CDR2 (germline): MGHRA, YSYEKL. The CDR3 coding sequence is TGCGCCAGCAGCCAAGAAGGTCCCAGGGGGCGTCGAAACACCATATATTTT. Translated: CASSQEGPRGRRNTIYF.

The chain employs TRBV7-9 and TRBJ2-7; 7 positions match TRBD1. The CDR3 contains 13 residues. The germline CDR1 and CDR2 sequences are SEHNR and FQNEAQ (reference sequence). The J segment lost 7 bases and the V segment lost 3 bases, leaving 6 bases of the junction unmatched. The CDR3 loop is CASSFSARGEQYF. In DNA, the CDR3 is TGTGCCAGCAGCTTTAGCGCCAGGGGGGAGCAGTACTTC.

This clonotype was seen a few times. V usage is TRBV14 and J usage is TRBJ2-1; TRBD2 matches 12 bases. The CDR3 length is 15 residues. CDR1 is SGHDN and CDR2 is FVKESK in the germline V gene. V shed 2 bases and J 7 bases; nucleotides not matched to a gene: 3. DNA for the CDR3: TGTGCCAGCAGCCAAAGTCTAGCGGGAGGGAATGAGCAGTTCTTC. Translation: CASSQSLAGGNEQFF.

In DNA, the CDR3 is TGTGCCAGCAGGGATCTAGCGGGGACCTACAATGAGCAGTTCTTC. Protein: CASRDLAGTYNEQFF. The chain carries TRBV2 and TRBJ2-1; 9 bases agree with TRBD2. CDR1 is SNHLY and CDR2 is FYNNEI in the germline V gene. This CDR3 contains 15 residues. After removal of 6 bases from V and 2 bases from J, the junction contained 5 bases not matched to a gene. Looking up the rest from reference TRBV2 and TRBJ2-1 gives the full variable domain: EPEVTQTPSHQVTQMGQEVILRCVPISNHLYFYWYRQILGQKVEFLVSFYNNEISEKSEIFDDQFSVERPDGSNFTLKIRSTKLEDSAMYFCASRDLAGTYNEQFFGPGTRLTVL.

This clonotype was seen only a few times. This chain joins TRBV24-1 and TRBJ2-7; 9 bases agree with TRBD2. V shed 2 bases, J shed 3 bases, and the junction held 7 bases outside the gene matches. In germline, CDR1 is KGHDR, CDR2 SFDVKD. The CDR3 has 16 amino acids. The CDR3, as DNA: TGTGCCACCAGTGATTCGTTTAGCGGGAGCCTCTACGAGCAGTACTTC. Its translation is CATSDSFSGSLYEQYF.

In this sample, this clonotype turned up a few times. CDR3 sequence: CSARDVRTLEQFF. The CDR3, as DNA: TGCAGTGCTAGAGATGTCCGTACATTGGAGCAGTTCTTC. The chain has TRBV20-1 and TRBJ2-1; D not resolved. Germline CDR1 is DFQATT and CDR2 is SNEGSKA (reference sequence). This CDR3 comprises 13 residues. V was pared by 0 bases and J by 10 bases, with 13 bases between.

This clonotype was seen a few times. The chain combines TRBV14 with TRBJ1-2; D gene ambiguous. The V end lost 4 bases, the J end lost 2 bases, and 8 bases lay between the germline ends. From germline, CDR1 is SGHDN and CDR2 FVKESK. CDR3 size: 13 residues. Written as DNA, the CDR3 is TGTGCCAGCAGCCCTACCCGGAACTATGGCTACACCTTC. Its translation is CASSPTRNYGYTF.

This clonotype was seen more than once but under ten times. The chain recombines TRBV4-1 with TRBJ2-6; D uncertain. From germline, CDR1 is MGHRA and CDR2 YSYEKL. There are 19 residues in the CDR3. The V and J ends lost 0 bases and 1 base respectively, with 16 bases between them. CDR3 residues: CASSQEPAVSGSGANVLTF. CDR3 in DNA: TGCGCCAGCAGCCAAGAACCGGCAGTCAGTGGATCTGGGGCCAACGTCCTGACTTTC.